The sequence of this T cell receptor (beta chain) was determined in a study of blood T cells in healthy people across ages. Study in general: Per two T cells, template switching captured roughly one barcoded beta molecule. The study's findings and limits: The donors' CMV status was not determined, possibly confounding changes in expanded clonotypes.

For the second PCR, which ran for 7 to 11 cycles, a sample-barcoded 5' primer and a J-beta primer mix were used. TCRdb re-derived calls from the 5' RACE reads in MiXCR, one entry per CDR3 protein. The sample lists 450,000 to 600,000 distinct CDR3 sequences; about 26% were seen once. This clonotype has more than one count but fewer than ten. Its antigen is unknown. The CDR3 runs 16 residues. Trimming at V came to 5 bases and at J to 5 bases, leaving 9 bases not matched to a gene. This sample was also put to use in a study of T cells of mothers and their children. That paper adds: Pairs that are related and pairs that are unrelated have TCR recombination output shaped similarly by thymic selection.

The specimen was blood. This receptor was identified in a boy under 10 years old in good health. V usage is TRBV12-3 or TRBV12-4 and J usage is TRBJ1-4, with TRBD1 matching 9 bases. CDR3 coding DNA: TGTGCCAGCAGTGGGGGACAGGGAGGCAAGAATGAAAAACTGTTTTTT. It yields the protein CASSGGQGGKNEKLFF.